This T cell receptor beta chain was identified in a study of response to subunit inactivated influenza vaccine. Study outcomes and limitations: The authors put forward the suggestion that each seasonal influenza vaccination may bring in only a limited number of new T cells.

TCRdb itself ran the RT-PCR reads through MiXCR, one entry per CDR3 protein. The data hold about 480,000 distinct CDR3 sequences, with about 25% observed a single time. This clonotype was seen more than once but under ten times. As yet, its antigen is unknown. This CDR3 is 14 amino acids long. The V gene lost 5 bases and the J gene lost 5 bases, with 13 bases spanning the gap. The chain couples TRBV12-3 or TRBV12-4 to TRBJ1-5; TRBD1 might be the D (5 bases). The clonotype was recovered from a man aged 45-60 years who received an inactivated influenza vaccine. The sequencing here drew on CD4+ T cells sorted from PBMCs, taken around 5 days after vaccination. CDR3 in DNA: TGTGCCAGCAGTCTTGGGGCGGAATATCAGCCCCAGCATTTT. Protein sequence: CASSLGAEYQPQHF.